One sample yielded the 10 T cell receptor beta chains listed below, sequenced in a study of T cell responses to AZD1222 COVID-19 vaccine. The table came from immunoSEQ multiplex PCR; TCRdb's copy has only in-frame clones and leaves some out. The profile shows approximately 160,000 clones, around 87% of them singletons. The sample consisted of peripheral blood, taken on day 0 of AZD1222 vaccination. The receptors originated from an adult in good health.

The V gene is TRBV6-2 or TRBV6-3, the J gene TRBJ2-1, with a weak D call TRBD1 (5 bases). CDR1 MNHEY and CDR2 SVGEGT come from the germline V gene. V was cut by 6 bases and J by 0 bases, with 15 bases left in between. The CDR3 totals 16 residues. The CDR3 here is CASSRRRQGSYNEQFF. CDR3 nucleotide sequence: TGTGCCAGCAGCCGCCGGCGCCAGGGCTCCTACAATGAGCAGTTCTTC.

The chain recombines TRBV20-1 with TRBJ2-7; D may be TRBD1 (6 bases). V was cut by 6 bases and J by 3 bases, with 9 bases left in between. CDR1 is DFQATT and CDR2 is SNEGSKA in the germline V gene (reference sequence). This CDR3 comprises 11 residues. CDR3: CSATGFYEQYF. Here the CDR3 DNA reads TGCAGTGCCACAGGGTTCTACGAGCAGTACTTC.

The V gene is TRBV29-1, the J gene TRBJ1-1; 9 positions match TRBD1. The CDR3 runs 11 residues. The germline CDR1 and CDR2 sequences are SQVTM and ANQGSEA. V gave up 7 bases and J gave up 8 bases; unmatched junction bases: 5. The DNA for the CDR3 is TGCAGCGCCGGGACAGGGTTGGAAGCTTTCTTT. Encoded protein: CSAGTGLEAFF.

The J gene is TRBJ1-2, the V gene TRBV5-8; D unclear. The CDR3 is 14 amino acids. In germline, CDR1 is SGHTS, CDR2 YDEGEE. Trimming took 2 bases from V and 0 from J, leaving 8 bases between them. CDR3 DNA: TGTGCCAGCAGCTTTCAGGTCGCTAACTATGGCTACACCTTC. This translates into CASSFQVANYGYTF.

This clone has just one count. V and J are TRBV29-1 and TRBJ2-7; D is unclear. The CDR3 is 12 residues long. Trimming took 0 bases from V and 7 from J, leaving 10 bases between them. From germline, CDR1 is SQVTM and CDR2 ANQGSEA. CDR3 protein: CSVEERRQEQYF. The CDR3 nucleotides are TGCAGCGTTGAAGAAAGGCGTCAAGAGCAGTACTTC.

The chain couples TRBV7-9 to TRBJ2-5; D is possibly TRBD2 (5 bases). Germline values: CDR1 SEHNR, CDR2 FQNEAQ (reference sequence). V was cut by 4 bases and J by 2 bases, with 14 bases left in between. CDR3 length: 15 amino acids. CDR3 bases: TGTGCCAGCAGCTCTTCCCCCCGGGGACAAGAGACCCAGTACTTC. This gives the protein CASSSSPRGQETQYF.

This clone was recorded once. J is TRBJ1-6 and V is TRBV6-4; tentative D call: TRBD1 (5 bases). Trimming cost V 1 base and J 7 bases, with 11 bases left between them. CDR1 is MRHNA, CDR2 SNTAGT, per germline. This CDR3 contains 15 residues. The CDR3 reads CASSDWGRDNSPLHF. For the CDR3, the DNA is TGTGCCAGCAGTGACTGGGGCAGGGACAATTCACCCCTCCACTTT.

V and J are TRBV5-8 and TRBJ1-2; the D gene is possibly TRBD1 (6 bases). V lost 6 bases to trimming and J lost 8 bases, with 20 bases between them. The CDR3 consists of 14 residues. Per the germline V gene, CDR1 is SGHTS and CDR2 is YDEGEE. The CDR3 is CASTPRGGAGGYTF. The CDR3 nucleotides read TGTGCCAGCACTCCCCGGGGGGGGGCAGGAGGCTACACCTTC.

This sequence joins TRBV24-1 and TRBJ1-5; D is undetermined. V was trimmed by 3 bases and J by 4 bases, leaving 6 bases between them. This CDR3 has 13 residues. CDR1 KGHDR and CDR2 SFDVKD come from the germline V gene. CDR3 residues: CATSDPLNQPQHF. CDR3 in DNA: TGTGCCACCAGTGATCCACTGAATCAGCCCCAGCATTTT.

Only one count was recorded for this clone. The rearrangement links TRBV21-1 to TRBJ2-1; TRBD2 reflects the table's D call only, with no check against the DNA. TRBV21-1 is listed as a pseudogene. The CDR3 has 17 amino acids. The CDR3 DNA follows: TGTGCCAGCAGCAAATGGGGCGGGAAAATCCCCTACAATGAGCAGTTCTTC. Its translation is CASSKWGGKIPYNEQFF.